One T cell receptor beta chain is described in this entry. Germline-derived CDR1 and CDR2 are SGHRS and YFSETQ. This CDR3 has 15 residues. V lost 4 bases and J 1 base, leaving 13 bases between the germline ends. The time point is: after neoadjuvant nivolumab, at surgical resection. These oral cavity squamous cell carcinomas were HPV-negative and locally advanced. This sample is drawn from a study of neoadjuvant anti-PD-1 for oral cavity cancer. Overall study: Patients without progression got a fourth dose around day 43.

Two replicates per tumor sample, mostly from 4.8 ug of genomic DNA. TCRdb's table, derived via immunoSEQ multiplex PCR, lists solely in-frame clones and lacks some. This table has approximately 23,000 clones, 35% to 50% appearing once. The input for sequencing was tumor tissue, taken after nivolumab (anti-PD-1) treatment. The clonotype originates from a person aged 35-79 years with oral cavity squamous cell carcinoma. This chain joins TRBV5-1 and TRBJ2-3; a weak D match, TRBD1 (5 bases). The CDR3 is CASSLEGARTDTQYF. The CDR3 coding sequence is TGCGCCAGCAGCCTGGAAGGGGCCCGCACAGATACGCAGTATTTT.